This TCR beta chain was sequenced for a study of tumor-infiltrating lymphocytes in localized non-small cell lung cancer. Study outcomes and limitations: Immunotypes IM1 and IM2 had similar TCR-derived T-cell fractions.

This clone was detected only a few times. Its target is not known. With 3 bases clipped from V and 5 bases from J, the junction kept 7 bases outside the gene matches. The germline V gene encodes CDR1 SGHDT and CDR2 YYEEEE. The CDR3 loop spans 15 amino acids. This table comes from immunoSEQ multiplex PCR, and its TCRdb copy is limited to in-frame clones, with some not included. The table lists about 14,000 clones, roughly four fifths of them singletons. This rearrangement joins TRBV5-6 to TRBJ2-5; 10 positions agree with TRBD2. This receptor was identified in a human donor with non-small cell lung cancer. Sequencing was carried out using lung tumor tissue. The CDR3 reads CASSWGTSVWETQYF. CDR3 sequence (DNA): TGTGCCAGCAGCTGGGGGACTAGCGTGTGGGAGACCCAGTACTTC.